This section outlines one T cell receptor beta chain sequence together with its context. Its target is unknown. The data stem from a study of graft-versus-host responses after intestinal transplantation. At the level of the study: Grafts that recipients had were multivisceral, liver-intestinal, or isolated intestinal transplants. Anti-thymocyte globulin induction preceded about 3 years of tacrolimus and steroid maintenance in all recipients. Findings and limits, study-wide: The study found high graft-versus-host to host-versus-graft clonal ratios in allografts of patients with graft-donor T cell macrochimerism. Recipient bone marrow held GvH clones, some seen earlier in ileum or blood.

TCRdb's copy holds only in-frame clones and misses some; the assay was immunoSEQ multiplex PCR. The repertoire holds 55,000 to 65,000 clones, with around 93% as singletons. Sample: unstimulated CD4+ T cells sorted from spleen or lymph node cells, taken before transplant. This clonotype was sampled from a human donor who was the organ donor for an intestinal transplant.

CDR3 in DNA: TGTGCCAGCAGCCAACGGGGGACTAGTTCCCATTTAACAGATACGCAGTATTTT. Encoded protein: CASSQRGTSSHLTDTQYF. V is TRBV21-1 and J is TRBJ2-3; the table calls TRBD2, which could not be checked here. TRBV21-1 is a listed pseudogene. The CDR3 covers 18 residues.